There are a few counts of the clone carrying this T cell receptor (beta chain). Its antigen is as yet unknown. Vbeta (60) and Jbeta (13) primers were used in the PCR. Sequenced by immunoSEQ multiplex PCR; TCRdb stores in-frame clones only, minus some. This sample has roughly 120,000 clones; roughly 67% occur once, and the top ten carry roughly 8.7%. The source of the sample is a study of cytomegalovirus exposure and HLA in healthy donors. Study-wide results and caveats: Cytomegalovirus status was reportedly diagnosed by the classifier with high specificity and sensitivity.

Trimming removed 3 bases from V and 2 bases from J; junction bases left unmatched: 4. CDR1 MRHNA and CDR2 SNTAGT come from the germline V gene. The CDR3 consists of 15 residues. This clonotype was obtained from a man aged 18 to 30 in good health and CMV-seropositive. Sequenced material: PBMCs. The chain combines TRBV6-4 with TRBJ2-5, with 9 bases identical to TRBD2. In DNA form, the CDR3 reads TGTGCCAGCAGTGAGACTAGCGGAACACAAGAGACCCAGTACTTC. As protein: CASSETSGTQETQYF.